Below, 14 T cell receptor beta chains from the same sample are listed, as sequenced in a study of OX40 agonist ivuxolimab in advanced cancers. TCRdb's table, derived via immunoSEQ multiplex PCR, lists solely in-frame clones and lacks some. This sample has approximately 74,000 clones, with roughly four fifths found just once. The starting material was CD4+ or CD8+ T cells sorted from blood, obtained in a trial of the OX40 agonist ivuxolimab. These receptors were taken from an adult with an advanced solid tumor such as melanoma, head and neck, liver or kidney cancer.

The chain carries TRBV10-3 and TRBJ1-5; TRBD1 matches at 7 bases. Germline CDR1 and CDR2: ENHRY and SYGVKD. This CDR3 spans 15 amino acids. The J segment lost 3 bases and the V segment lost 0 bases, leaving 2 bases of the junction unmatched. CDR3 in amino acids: CAISESGQNNQPQHF. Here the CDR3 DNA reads TGTGCCATCAGTGAGTCGGGACAGAACAATCAGCCCCAGCATTTT.

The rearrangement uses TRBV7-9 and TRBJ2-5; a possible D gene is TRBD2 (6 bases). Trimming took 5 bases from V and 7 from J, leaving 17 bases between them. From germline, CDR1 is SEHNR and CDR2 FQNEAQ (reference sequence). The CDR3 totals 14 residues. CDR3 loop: CASSTEKLARTQYF. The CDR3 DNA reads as TGTGCCAGCAGCACCGAGAAGCTAGCGAGGACCCAGTACTTC. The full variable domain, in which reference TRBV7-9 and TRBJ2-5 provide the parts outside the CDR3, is DTGVSQNPRHKITKRGQNVTFRCDPISEHNRLYWYRQTLGQGPEFLTYFQNEAQLEKSRLLSDRFSAERPKGSFSTLEIQRTEQGDSAMYLCASSTEKLARTQYFGPGTRLLVL.

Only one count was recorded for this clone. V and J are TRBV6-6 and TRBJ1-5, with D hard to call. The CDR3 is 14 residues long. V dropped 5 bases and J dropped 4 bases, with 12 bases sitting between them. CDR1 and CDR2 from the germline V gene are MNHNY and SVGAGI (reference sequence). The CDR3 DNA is TGTGCCAGCAGTCTTCAGGAAATTAATCAGCCCCAGCATTTT. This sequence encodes CASSLQEINQPQHF.

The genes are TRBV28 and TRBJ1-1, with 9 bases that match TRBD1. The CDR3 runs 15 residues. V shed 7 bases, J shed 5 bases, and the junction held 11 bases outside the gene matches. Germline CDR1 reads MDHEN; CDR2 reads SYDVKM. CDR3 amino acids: CASIPSETGGTEAFF. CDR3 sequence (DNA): TGTGCCAGCATCCCATCGGAGACAGGGGGGACTGAAGCTTTCTTT.

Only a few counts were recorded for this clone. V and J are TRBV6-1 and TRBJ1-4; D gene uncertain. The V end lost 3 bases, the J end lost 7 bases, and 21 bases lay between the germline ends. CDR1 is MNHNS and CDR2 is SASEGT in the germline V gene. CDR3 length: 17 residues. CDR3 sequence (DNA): TGTGCCAGCAGTGAGTCTGGAGGGAAGCTACTAGTTGAAAAACTGTTTTTT. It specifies CASSESGGKLLVEKLFF.

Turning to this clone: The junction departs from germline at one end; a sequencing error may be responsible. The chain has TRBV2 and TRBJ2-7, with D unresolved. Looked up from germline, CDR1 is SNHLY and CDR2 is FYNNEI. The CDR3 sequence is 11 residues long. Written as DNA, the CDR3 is TGTGCCAACAGTGGGGATTATGGGCAGTACTTC. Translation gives CANSGDYGQYF.

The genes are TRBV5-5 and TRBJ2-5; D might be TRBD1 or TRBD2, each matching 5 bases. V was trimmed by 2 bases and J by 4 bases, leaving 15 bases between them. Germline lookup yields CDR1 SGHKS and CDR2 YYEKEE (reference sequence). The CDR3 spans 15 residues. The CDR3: CASSFHPQGVETQYF. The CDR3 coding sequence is TGTGCCAGCAGCTTCCACCCGCAGGGAGTAGAGACCCAGTACTTC.

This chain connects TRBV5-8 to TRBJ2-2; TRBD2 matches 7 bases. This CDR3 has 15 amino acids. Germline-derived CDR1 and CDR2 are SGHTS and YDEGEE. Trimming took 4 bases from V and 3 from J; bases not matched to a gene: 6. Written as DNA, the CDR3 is TGTGCCAGCAGCCCCGGGACTACCTACACCGGGGAGCTGTTTTTT. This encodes CASSPGTTYTGELFF.

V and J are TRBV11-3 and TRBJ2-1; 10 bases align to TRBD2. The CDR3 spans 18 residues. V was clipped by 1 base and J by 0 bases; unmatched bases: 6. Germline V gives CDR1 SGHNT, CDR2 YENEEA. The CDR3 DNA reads TGTGCCAGCAGCTTAGGAAGAGCGGGGGGGTCCTCCTACAATGAGCAGTTCTTC. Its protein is CASSLGRAGGSSYNEQFF.

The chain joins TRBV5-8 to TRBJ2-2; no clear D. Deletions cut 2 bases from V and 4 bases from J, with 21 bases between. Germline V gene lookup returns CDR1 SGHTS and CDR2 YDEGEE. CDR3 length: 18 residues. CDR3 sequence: CASSFRPLNVMVTGELFF. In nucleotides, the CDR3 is TGTGCCAGCAGCTTTCGTCCTCTGAATGTGATGGTCACCGGGGAGCTGTTTTTT.

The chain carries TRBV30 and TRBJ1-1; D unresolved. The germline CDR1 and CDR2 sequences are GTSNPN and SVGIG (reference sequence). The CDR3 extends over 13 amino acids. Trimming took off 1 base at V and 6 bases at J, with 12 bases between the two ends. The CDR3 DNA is TGTGCCTGGAGTGATGGGATACCATCTGAAGCTTTCTTT. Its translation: CAWSDGIPSEAFF. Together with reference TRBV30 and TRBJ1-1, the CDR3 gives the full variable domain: SQTIHQWPATLVQPVGSPLSLECTVEGTSNPNLYWYRQAAGRGLQLLFYSVGIGQISSEVPQNLSASRPQDRQFILSSKKLLLSDSGFYLCAWSDGIPSEAFFGQGTRLTVV.

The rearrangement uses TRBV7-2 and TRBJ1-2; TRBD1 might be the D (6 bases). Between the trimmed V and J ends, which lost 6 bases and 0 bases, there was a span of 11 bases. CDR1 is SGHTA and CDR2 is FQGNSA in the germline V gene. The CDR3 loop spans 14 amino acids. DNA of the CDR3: TGTGCCAGCAGGCAGGGGACCTCTAACTATGGCTACACCTTC. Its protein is CASRQGTSNYGYTF.

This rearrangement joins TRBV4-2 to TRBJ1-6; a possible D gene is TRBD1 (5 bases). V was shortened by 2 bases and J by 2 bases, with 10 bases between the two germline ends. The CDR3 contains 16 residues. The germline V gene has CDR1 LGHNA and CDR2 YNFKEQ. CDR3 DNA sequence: TGTGCCAGCAGCCAAAGTGGGGACCCCTATAATTCACCCCTCCACTTT. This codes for CASSQSGDPYNSPLHF.

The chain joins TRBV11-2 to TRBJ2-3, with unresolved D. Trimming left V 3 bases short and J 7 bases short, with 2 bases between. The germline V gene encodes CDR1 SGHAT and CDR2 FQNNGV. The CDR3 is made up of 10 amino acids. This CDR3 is CASSFNTQYF. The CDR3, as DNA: TGTGCCAGCAGCTTCAATACGCAGTATTTT.